This T cell receptor beta chain was documented in a study of regulatory T cells in long-lasting Graves disease. Turning to the study itself: The term persistent Graves' disease signified upward of 5 years on antithyroid drugs with positive TSH receptor antibodies.

Time point meaning: persistent/refractory GD, antithyroid drugs over 5 years with positive TRAb. Scientists built the TCR library using RNA that was extracted from PBMCs. About this clonotype: The antigen is not known. A read error is possible here, since a much larger clone lies one base away.

Study observations and caveats: Persistent patients shared more public clonotypes (around 3,000) than new patients (966).

Combining iRepertoire HTBI primers with Arm-PCR of CDR3 regions, the authors built TCR beta libraries. In the original analysis: Taken together, the samples had 60 to 80 TRBV and 14 TRBJ segments identified. A single record per CDR3 protein comes from TCRdb applying MiXCR to the multiplex PCR reads. What appears here as the V and J calls and clone size reflects TCRdb's work, not the paper's. Of 400,000 to 500,000 distinct CDR3 sequences in the sample, about 22% were seen once. The clonotype originates from a female donor with Graves disease. The specimen comprised peripheral blood mononuclear cells (PBMCs), sampled when the disease was refractory, from a patient treated with antithyroid drugs.

CDR3 sequence (DNA): TGTGCCAGCAGCTCAGCCCTGATCGGCAATCAGCCCCAGCATTTT. Translated, it gives CASSSALIGNQPQHF. The chain links TRBV7-8 to TRBJ1-5; D is undetermined. V gave up 4 bases and J gave up 2 bases, with 12 bases separating them. Germline CDR1 SGHVS, CDR2 FQNEAQ. CDR3 length: 15 residues.